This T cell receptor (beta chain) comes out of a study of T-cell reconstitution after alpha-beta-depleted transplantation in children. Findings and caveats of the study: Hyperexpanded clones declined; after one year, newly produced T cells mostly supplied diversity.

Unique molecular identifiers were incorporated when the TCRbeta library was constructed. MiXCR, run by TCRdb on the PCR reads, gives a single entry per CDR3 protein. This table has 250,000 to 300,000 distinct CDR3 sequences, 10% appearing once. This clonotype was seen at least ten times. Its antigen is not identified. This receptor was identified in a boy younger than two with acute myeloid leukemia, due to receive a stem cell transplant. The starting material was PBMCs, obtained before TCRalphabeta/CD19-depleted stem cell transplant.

The DNA of the CDR3 is TGTGCCAGCAGTTACTACGGGACTAACTCCTACGAGCAGTACTTC. Its protein product is CASSYYGTNSYEQYF. This chain uses TRBV6-5 with TRBJ2-7; TRBD2 matches 7 bases. Unmatched junction bases numbered 3, after V lost 1 base and J lost 0 bases. Germline V CDR1 and CDR2: MNHEY, SVGAGI. The CDR3 sequence is 15 residues long.